The 2 T cell receptor beta chains presented below share a single source sample, sequenced in a study of CD8+CD57+ T cells in acquired aplastic anemia. TCR beta VDJ and CDR3 were profiled, and genomic DNA was the template. TCRdb ran MiXCR on the reads and lists one entry per CDR3 protein. The sample holds roughly 98,000 distinct CDR3 sequences, 55% to 75% seen once. Individuals selected for sequencing had exhibited CD8+CD57+ cell expansion on flow cytometry. The sample consisted of sorted CD4+, CD8+, or CD8+CD57+ T cells (not recorded which) from PBMCs. Every receptor here comes from a human donor with aplastic anemia.

The chain combines TRBV29-1 with TRBJ2-7, with a weak D call TRBD2 (5 bases). Germline V lookup: CDR1 SQVTM, CDR2 ANQGSEA. This CDR3 contains 14 residues. CDR3 bases: TGCAGTGCTAGTAAGGCAGACTATTCCCACGAGCAGTACTTC. Amino acids: CSASKADYSHEQYF.

This clonotype was detected only a few times. In DNA form, the CDR3 reads TGTGCCACGAATGTCGGGAACACTGAAGCTTTCTTT. Translation gives CATNVGNTEAFF. The rearrangement links TRBV15 to TRBJ1-1; D not resolved. The CDR3 is 12 amino acids. Trimming took 9 bases from V and 1 from J, leaving 9 bases between them. CDR1 and CDR2 from the germline V gene are LNHNV and YYDKDF (reference sequence).